This T cell receptor beta chain was identified during a study of radiotherapy plus CTLA-4 blockade in lung cancer. About the study: Patients showed objective responses in 15% to 20% of cases, and disease control was achieved by about 31%. General study results and limits: In blood, tumor-derived TCR clones expanded after radiotherapy plus ipilimumab.

Those patients who had chemo-refractory metastatic non-small-cell lung cancer were given focal radiation along with CTLA-4 blockade through ipilimumab. For this clone: Its antigen is unidentified.

Clones were sequenced by immunoSEQ multiplex PCR, and TCRdb holds only the in-frame ones, with some missing. The sample has around 100,000 clones, around 84% seen once. Germline V gene sequence: CDR1 MNHEY, CDR2 SMNVEV (reference sequence). Trimming at V came to 3 bases and at J to 8 bases, leaving 5 bases not matched to a gene. CDR3 size: 14 residues. The sequencing used peripheral blood, collected from a patient treated with radiotherapy plus ipilimumab. The genes are TRBV27 and TRBJ1-2; 11 nucleotides line up with TRBD1. The sequence came from a human donor with non-small cell lung cancer that progressed on radiotherapy plus ipilimumab. Some clones in this sample may be carry-over from other donors' samples. CDR3 region: CASSFSDRGQGYTF. CDR3 bases: TGTGCCAGCAGTTTCTCGGACAGGGGGCAAGGCTACACCTTC.